The source of this T cell receptor (beta chain) is a study of T cells after posttransplantation cyclophosphamide. Clones were read by immunoSEQ multiplex PCR, and TCRdb kept only the in-frame ones, dropping some. The data hold 8,000 or so clones, with roughly 90% observed a single time. Cyclophosphamide on days +3 and +4 followed busulfan-fludarabine conditioning and a marrow graft. Trimming removed 1 base from V and 4 bases from J, with 10 bases in between. There are 14 residues in the CDR3. Germline lookup yields CDR1 SGHTA and CDR2 FQGTGA. Sequencing used CD4+ T cells sorted from blood, obtained approximately 45 months after allogeneic stem cell transplant with posttransplant cyclophosphamide. This chain uses TRBV7-3 with TRBJ1-1; a possible D gene is TRBD1 (6 bases). This clonotype was obtained from a female patient in her forties or fifties who received an allogeneic stem cell transplant from a related donor, was CMV-positive, and had no GVHD. Some T cells may be the graft donor's. The CDR3 loop is CASSLRGGLTEAFF. For the CDR3, the DNA is TGTGCCAGCAGCTTAAGGGGGGGCCTCACTGAAGCTTTCTTT. The full variable domain, its missing parts supplied by reference TRBV7-3 and TRBJ1-1, is GAGVSQTPSNKVTEKGKYVELRCDPISGHTALYWYRQSLGQGPEFLIYFQGTGAADDSGLPNDRFFAVRPEGSVSTLKIQRTERGDSAVYLCASSLRGGLTEAFFGQGTRLTVV.